Listed below are T cell receptor beta chains from one sample, sequenced in a study of T cell responses to AZD1222 COVID-19 vaccine. Profiled with immunoSEQ multiplex PCR; TCRdb holds only in-frame clones, not every one. The sample has roughly 200,000 clones, roughly 94% seen once. The source was peripheral blood, collected 28 days after the second dose of the MenACWY control vaccine. These receptors all stem from an adult who received the MenACWY meningococcal vaccine as a control. Both conserved end residues are part of each CDR3. D genes are given only for firm matches. Where a row states a size, it is once, few, many or the class of an expanded clone; other rows omit it.

J gene: TRBJ2-1
V gene: TRBV19
D gene: NA
clone size: NA
CDR3 protein: CASSNRGDRNQFF
CDR3 DNA: TGTGCCAGTAGCAATAGGGGGGACCGAAATCAGTTCTTC

J gene: TRBJ2-7
V gene: TRBV6-5
D gene: NA
clone size: NA
CDR3 protein: CASSPGSAEQYF
CDR3 DNA: TGTGCCAGCAGTCCTGGGAGCGCGGAGCAGTACTTC

J gene: TRBJ2-7
V gene: TRBV6-5
D gene: TRBD1
clone size: NA
CDR3 protein: CASSWDRATYEQYF
CDR3 DNA: TGTGCCAGCAGTTGGGACAGGGCTACCTACGAGCAGTACTTC

J gene: TRBJ1-4
V gene: TRBV24-1
D gene: NA
clone size: NA
CDR3 protein: CATSDLNEKLFF
CDR3 DNA: TGTGCCACCAGTGATCTTAATGAAAAACTGTTTTTT

J gene: TRBJ1-5
V gene: TRBV25-1
D gene: NA
clone size: NA
CDR3 protein: CASSPTGGGGQPQHF
CDR3 DNA: TGTGCCAGCAGTCCTACGGGGGGAGGGGGGCAGCCCCAGCATTTT

J gene: TRBJ2-3
V gene: TRBV13
D gene: TRBD2
clone size: NA
CDR3 protein: CASSPGTSGDTQYF
CDR3 DNA: TGTGCCAGCAGCCCAGGGACTAGCGGGGATACGCAGTATTTT

J gene: TRBJ2-1
V gene: TRBV28
D gene: NA
clone size: NA
CDR3 protein: CASSPREGAPGDNEQFF
CDR3 DNA: TGTGCCAGCAGCCCCCGAGAGGGGGCGCCGGGGGACAATGAGCAGTTCTTC

J gene: TRBJ1-2
V gene: TRBV13
D gene: TRBD1
clone size: few
CDR3 protein: CASSLRTGNYGYTF
CDR3 DNA: TGTGCCAGCAGCCTTAGGACAGGGAACTATGGCTACACCTTC

J gene: TRBJ1-4
V gene: TRBV27
D gene: NA
clone size: NA
CDR3 protein: CAAGKGSEKLFF
CDR3 DNA: TGTGCCGCGGGGAAGGGGAGCGAAAAACTGTTTTTT

J gene: TRBJ1-1
V gene: TRBV30
D gene: TRBD1
clone size: once
CDR3 protein: CAWSSGTGGVHNTEAFF
CDR3 DNA: TGTGCCTGGAGTTCCGGGACAGGGGGCGTTCATAACACTGAAGCTTTCTTT

J gene: TRBJ2-5
V gene: TRBV4-2
D gene: NA
clone size: NA
CDR3 protein: CASSQDGGNGETQYF
CDR3 DNA: TGTGCCAGCAGCCAAGACGGGGGTAATGGAGAGACCCAGTACTTC

J gene: TRBJ1-1
V gene: TRBV7-2
D gene: TRBD1
clone size: NA
CDR3 protein: CASSSKRTGMNTEAFF
CDR3 DNA: TGTGCCAGCAGCTCGAAGAGGACAGGGATGAACACTGAAGCTTTCTTT

J gene: TRBJ1-1
V gene: TRBV28
D gene: NA
clone size: NA
CDR3 protein: CASSLPGGAGAFF
CDR3 DNA: TGTGCCAGCAGCCTCCCGGGGGGCGCAGGCGCTTTCTTT

J gene: TRBJ2-3
V gene: TRBV6-2/TRBV6-3
D gene: TRBD1
clone size: NA
CDR3 protein: CASSWTGTGGSFTDTQYF
CDR3 DNA: TGTGCCAGCAGTTGGACCGGGACAGGGGGTAGCTTCACAGATACGCAGTATTTT

J gene: TRBJ1-1
V gene: TRBV28
D gene: NA
clone size: NA
CDR3 protein: CASSLRGYTEAFF
CDR3 DNA: TGTGCCAGCAGTTTACGGGGGTACACTGAAGCTTTCTTT

J gene: TRBJ1-5
V gene: TRBV10-3
D gene: NA
clone size: few
CDR3 protein: CAISLDGNQPQHF
CDR3 DNA: TGTGCCATCAGCCTAGATGGCAATCAGCCCCAGCATTTT

J gene: TRBJ1-1
V gene: TRBV5-1
D gene: NA
clone size: NA
CDR3 protein: CASSFNREGTEAFF
CDR3 DNA: TGCGCCAGCAGCTTTAACAGGGAGGGCACTGAAGCTTTCTTT

J gene: TRBJ1-1
V gene: TRBV6-2/TRBV6-3
D gene: TRBD1
clone size: NA
CDR3 protein: CASSSTPDRLGEAFF
CDR3 DNA: TGTGCCAGCAGTTCTACCCCGGACAGGCTCGGAGAAGCTTTCTTT

J gene: TRBJ2-3
V gene: TRBV28
D gene: NA
clone size: NA
CDR3 protein: CASPSREGGEGDTQYF
CDR3 DNA: TGTGCCAGCCCGTCCCGAGAGGGGGGGGAAGGAGATACGCAGTATTTT

J gene: TRBJ1-4
V gene: TRBV18
D gene: NA
clone size: NA
CDR3 protein: CASSPSWSATNEKLFF
CDR3 DNA: TGTGCCAGCTCACCGTCCTGGAGTGCAACTAATGAAAAACTGTTTTTT

J gene: TRBJ1-5
V gene: TRBV28
D gene: NA
clone size: NA
CDR3 protein: CASSLADSNQPQHF
CDR3 DNA: TGTGCCAGCAGTTTAGCCGACAGCAATCAGCCCCAGCATTTT

J gene: TRBJ2-3
V gene: TRBV5-4
D gene: TRBD1
clone size: NA
CDR3 protein: CASSPGQGSLTDTQYF
CDR3 DNA: TGTGCCAGCAGCCCCGGACAGGGAAGTCTCACAGATACGCAGTATTTT

J gene: TRBJ1-2
V gene: TRBV12-3/TRBV12-4
D gene: NA
clone size: NA
CDR3 protein: CASTRQTNYGYTF
CDR3 DNA: TGTGCCAGCACCCGACAGACTAACTATGGCTACACCTTC

J gene: TRBJ2-5
V gene: TRBV9
D gene: NA
clone size: NA
CDR3 protein: CASSVSSQETQYF
CDR3 DNA: TGTGCCAGCAGCGTAAGCAGCCAAGAGACCCAGTACTTC

J gene: TRBJ1-5
V gene: TRBV9
D gene: NA
clone size: once
CDR3 protein: CASSVGGGTQPQHF
CDR3 DNA: TGTGCCAGCAGCGTAGGGGGGGGAACACAGCCCCAGCATTTT

J gene: TRBJ2-3
V gene: TRBV28
D gene: TRBD2
clone size: NA
CDR3 protein: CASIASGGFYVDTQYF
CDR3 DNA: TGTGCCAGCATCGCTAGCGGGGGTTTCTACGTTGATACGCAGTATTTT

J gene: TRBJ2-1
V gene: TRBV19
D gene: TRBD2
clone size: NA
CDR3 protein: CATAVSGGAYNEQFF
CDR3 DNA: TGTGCCACGGCCGTAAGCGGGGGGGCCTACAATGAGCAGTTCTTC

J gene: TRBJ1-2
V gene: TRBV9
D gene: NA
clone size: NA
CDR3 protein: CASSQPNYGYTF
CDR3 DNA: TGTGCCAGCAGCCAGCCTAACTATGGCTACACCTTC

J gene: TRBJ2-1
V gene: TRBV5-1
D gene: TRBD2
clone size: NA
CDR3 protein: CASSRAGTSSYNEQFF
CDR3 DNA: TGCGCCAGCAGTCGAGCCGGGACTAGCAGCTACAATGAGCAGTTCTTC

J gene: TRBJ1-2
V gene: TRBV16
D gene: TRBD1
clone size: NA
CDR3 protein: CASSQWFGQGAEGYTF
CDR3 DNA: TGTGCCAGCAGCCAATGGTTCGGACAGGGGGCGGAGGGCTACACCTTC

J gene: TRBJ1-6
V gene: TRBV27
D gene: TRBD1
clone size: NA
CDR3 protein: CASSLYDRVLSPLHF
CDR3 DNA: TGTGCCAGCAGTTTATACGACAGGGTACTTTCACCCCTCCACTTT

J gene: TRBJ2-3
V gene: TRBV28
D gene: NA
clone size: NA
CDR3 protein: CASSRQPFSTDTQYF
CDR3 DNA: TGTGCCAGCTCCCGACAACCCTTTAGCACAGATACGCAGTATTTT

J gene: TRBJ1-5
V gene: TRBV30
D gene: NA
clone size: NA
CDR3 protein: CAWKDAGPVTGPQHF
CDR3 DNA: TGTGCCTGGAAGGATGCGGGTCCCGTTACAGGGCCCCAGCATTTT

J gene: TRBJ1-2
V gene: TRBV11-2
D gene: NA
clone size: few
CDR3 protein: CASSSIKGPRTGGYTF
CDR3 DNA: TGTGCCAGCAGCTCCATAAAGGGGCCCCGGACGGGTGGCTACACCTTC

J gene: TRBJ1-2
V gene: TRBV7-2
D gene: NA
clone size: NA
CDR3 protein: CASSSEWGRAQYGYTF
CDR3 DNA: TGTGCCAGCAGCTCAGAGTGGGGGAGGGCCCAATATGGCTACACCTTC

J gene: TRBJ1-1
V gene: TRBV19
D gene: NA
clone size: NA
CDR3 protein: CATRPSLDRNTEAFF
CDR3 DNA: TGTGCCACACGACCCTCCCTGGACAGGAACACTGAAGCTTTCTTT

J gene: TRBJ1-1
V gene: TRBV27
D gene: NA
clone size: NA
CDR3 protein: CASSQRSTEAFF
CDR3 DNA: TGTGCCAGCAGCCAGCGGTCTACTGAAGCTTTCTTT

J gene: TRBJ2-7
V gene: TRBV30
D gene: NA
clone size: NA
CDR3 protein: CAWSVAQGAYEQYF
CDR3 DNA: TGTGCCTGGAGTGTGGCTCAGGGCGCCTACGAGCAGTACTTC

J gene: TRBJ2-7
V gene: TRBV28
D gene: NA
clone size: NA
CDR3 protein: CASSPPLAPDYEQYF
CDR3 DNA: TGTGCCAGCAGTCCCCCCCTCGCACCCGACTACGAGCAGTACTTC

J gene: TRBJ2-6
V gene: TRBV28
D gene: NA
clone size: NA
CDR3 protein: CASNEGSSFSGANVLTF
CDR3 DNA: TGTGCCAGCAACGAGGGCAGCTCTTTCTCTGGGGCCAACGTCCTGACTTTC

J gene: TRBJ2-1
V gene: TRBV4-3
D gene: NA
clone size: NA
CDR3 protein: CASSQVTGDEQFF
CDR3 DNA: TGCGCCAGCAGCCAAGTCACGGGGGATGAGCAGTTCTTC

J gene: TRBJ1-3
V gene: TRBV7-2
D gene: NA
clone size: NA
CDR3 protein: CASSAPPGNTIYF
CDR3 DNA: TGTGCCAGCAGCGCCCCGCCGGGAAACACCATATATTTT

J gene: TRBJ2-1
V gene: TRBV4-1
D gene: TRBD2
clone size: NA
CDR3 protein: CASSRGTSGDNEQFF
CDR3 DNA: TGCGCCAGCAGTCGAGGGACTAGCGGGGACAATGAGCAGTTCTTC

J gene: TRBJ1-1
V gene: TRBV9
D gene: NA
clone size: NA
CDR3 protein: CASSEGGHTEAFF
CDR3 DNA: TGTGCCAGCAGCGAGGGGGGCCACACTGAAGCTTTCTTT

J gene: TRBJ2-2
V gene: TRBV7-3
D gene: NA
clone size: NA
CDR3 protein: CASSRDKNTGELFF
CDR3 DNA: TGTGCCAGCAGCAGGGACAAGAACACCGGGGAGCTGTTTTTT

J gene: TRBJ2-7
V gene: TRBV7-2
D gene: TRBD1
clone size: NA
CDR3 protein: CASSPAGQGAREQYF
CDR3 DNA: TGTGCCAGCAGCCCAGCGGGACAGGGGGCTAGGGAGCAGTACTTC

J gene: TRBJ2-5
V gene: TRBV5-4
D gene: NA
clone size: NA
CDR3 protein: CASSSAVQYQETQYF
CDR3 DNA: TGTGCCAGCAGCTCCGCGGTTCAGTACCAAGAGACCCAGTACTTC

J gene: TRBJ2-3
V gene: TRBV24-1
D gene: NA
clone size: NA
CDR3 protein: CATSDLDGLSRDTQYF
CDR3 DNA: TGTGCCACCAGTGACCTGGACGGATTAAGCAGGGATACGCAGTATTTT

J gene: TRBJ2-7
V gene: TRBV30
D gene: TRBD2
clone size: NA
CDR3 protein: CAWNLGASGEEQYF
CDR3 DNA: TGTGCCTGGAATCTAGGGGCTAGCGGGGAAGAGCAGTACTTC

J gene: TRBJ2-6
V gene: TRBV27
D gene: TRBD1
clone size: NA
CDR3 protein: CASSPQGATAGANVLTF
CDR3 DNA: TGTGCCAGCAGTCCCCAGGGGGCAACTGCTGGGGCCAACGTCCTGACTTTC

J gene: TRBJ1-1
V gene: TRBV5-1
D gene: NA
clone size: NA
CDR3 protein: CASSLDSTEAFF
CDR3 DNA: TGCGCCAGCAGCTTGGATAGCACTGAAGCTTTCTTT

J gene: TRBJ2-4
V gene: TRBV3-1/TRBV3-2
D gene: NA
clone size: NA
CDR3 protein: CASSALQKNIQYF
CDR3 DNA: TGTGCCAGCAGCGCCCTACAGAAAAACATTCAGTACTTC

J gene: TRBJ1-5
V gene: TRBV19
D gene: NA
clone size: NA
CDR3 protein: CASSLWDGRPHF
CDR3 DNA: TGTGCCAGTAGTCTATGGGACGGCCGGCCTCATTTT

J gene: TRBJ1-5
V gene: TRBV28
D gene: TRBD1
clone size: NA
CDR3 protein: CASSYRDRGYSNQPQHF
CDR3 DNA: TGTGCCAGTTCTTACCGGGACAGGGGATATAGCAATCAGCCCCAGCATTTT

J gene: TRBJ1-1
V gene: TRBV28
D gene: NA
clone size: NA
CDR3 protein: CASSTDLNTEAFF
CDR3 DNA: TGTGCCAGCAGTACAGACCTGAACACTGAAGCTTTCTTT